This TCR beta chain was captured by sequencing in a study of blood T cell repertoires in COVID-19. Germline V gene data show CDR1 as SGHTA and CDR2 as FQGNSA. V trimming: 4 bases; J trimming: 4 bases; junction bases outside the gene matches: 9. The CDR3 length is 16 residues. This table comes from immunoSEQ multiplex PCR, and its TCRdb copy is limited to in-frame clones, with some not included. The sample yields 250,000 to 300,000 clones, about nine tenths seen once. The receptor comes from a woman aged 45-65 years who had recovered from COVID-19. The chain joins TRBV7-2 to TRBJ2-4; the match to TRBD2 covers 8 bases. Sequences were obtained from peripheral blood. CDR3 DNA: TGTGCCAGCAGCTCGAAGAATAGCGGGGAAAAAAACATTCAGTACTTC. This gives the protein CASSSKNSGEKNIQYF.